The 29 T cell receptor beta chains given below trace back to one sample, sequenced in a study of post-analysis software for immune sequencing data. Notes on the study in general: A few TRBV segments (TRBV5-6, TRBV5-1 and TRBV20-1 among them) occurred more frequently in patients than in controls.

Presence of unique molecular identifiers characterized the TCR beta cDNA libraries. One entry per CDR3 protein results from TCRdb running MiXCR on the PCR reads. The data show hundreds of thousands of distinct CDR3 sequences, roughly three fifths seen once. No antigens are known for them. Sequencing input: blood. Source of these receptors: a girl aged 2 to 9 with multiple sclerosis.

V usage is TRBV5-4 and J usage is TRBJ2-3, with D possibly called TRBD1 or TRBD2 (5 bases each). Trimming shortened V by 0 bases and J by 0 bases, and 8 bases separated the two germline ends. The CDR3 contains 15 residues. Germline CDR1 is SGHNT and CDR2 is YYREEE (reference sequence). CDR3 DNA: TGTGCCAGCAGCTTGGGTGGGACCAGCACAGATACGCAGTATTTT. Residues: CASSLGGTSTDTQYF.

This clonotype was counted between two and nine times. One end of the junction does not line up with germline, which may come from a read error. The chain combines TRBV7-7 with TRBJ2-1, with D perhaps matching TRBD1 (5 bases). The CDR3 contains 14 residues. Germline values: CDR1 SSHAT, CDR2 FNYEAQ (reference sequence). The CDR3 bases are TGTGCTAGCAGCTTGTATAAGGACAACAATGAGCAGTTCTTC. Translated: CASSLYKDNNEQFF.

This rearrangement joins TRBV4-3 to TRBJ1-1; D uncertain. Trimming left V 3 bases short and J 4 bases short, with 9 bases between. The CDR3 is 13 amino acids. Germline loops: CDR1 LGHNA, CDR2 YSLEER. The CDR3 reads CASSQQDFTEAFF. In nucleotides, the CDR3 is TGCGCCAGCAGCCAGCAGGACTTCACTGAAGCTTTCTTT.

This clonotype was seen only a few times. The gene calls are TRBV29-1 and TRBJ2-1; D is perhaps TRBD1 (6 bases). Per the germline V gene, CDR1 is SQVTM and CDR2 is ANQGSEA. The CDR3 covers 14 residues. Trimming took 6 bases from V and 8 from J, leaving 20 bases between them. The CDR3 loop is CSVEKGPGVDEQFF. The CDR3 DNA reads TGCAGCGTAGAAAAGGGGCCAGGGGTCGATGAGCAGTTCTTC.

The chain uses TRBV29-1 and TRBJ1-5, with D possibly TRBD1 on 5 matching bases. This CDR3 comprises 14 residues. Trimming removed 5 bases from V and 7 bases from J, with 18 bases in between. Germline lookup yields CDR1 SQVTM and CDR2 ANQGSEA. The chain's CDR3 is CSVLGPGADQPQHF. In DNA, the CDR3 is TGCAGCGTTTTAGGACCTGGGGCCGACCAGCCCCAGCATTTT.

This chain connects TRBV6-5 to TRBJ1-4; D is ambiguous. CDR3 length equals 11 residues. V lost 5 bases and J lost 5, with 3 bases in between. From germline, CDR1 is MNHEY and CDR2 SVGAGI. CDR3 sequence reads: CASSQNEKLFF. For the CDR3, the DNA is TGTGCCAGCAGTCAAAATGAAAAACTGTTTTTT.

The table lists this clonotype with a few counts. The gene calls are TRBV29-1 and TRBJ2-7; D is possibly TRBD1 (6 bases). The CDR3 runs to 13 residues. Germline CDR1 SQVTM, CDR2 ANQGSEA. The CDR3: CSAGTLGAGEQYF. CDR3 sequence (DNA): TGCAGTGCCGGGACACTCGGGGCTGGCGAGCAGTACTTC.

The V gene is TRBV4-2, the J gene TRBJ2-5, with D perhaps given as TRBD1 or TRBD2 (5 bases each). This CDR3 spans 16 amino acids. Germline-derived CDR1 and CDR2 are LGHNA and YNFKEQ. V was cut by 0 bases and J by 7 bases, with 18 bases left in between. The CDR3 here is CASSQEQSSRQGTQYF. CDR3 coding DNA: TGTGCCAGCAGCCAAGAGCAGTCTAGCCGGCAGGGGACCCAGTACTTC.

CDR3 sequence (DNA): TGTGCCAGCAGCCCCCTTGGGGCGTCAGCCTACGAGCAGTACTTC. This encodes CASSPLGASAYEQYF. This chain uses TRBV14 with TRBJ2-7; TRBD1 is a possible D gene (5 bases). The CDR3 loop spans 15 amino acids. Germline lookup yields CDR1 SGHDN and CDR2 FVKESK. V was cut by 4 bases and J by 2 bases, with 15 bases left in between.

This clonotype was observed a handful of times. The chain combines TRBV6-5 with TRBJ2-7; 7 nucleotides line up with TRBD1. Germline CDR1 is MNHEY and CDR2 is SVGAGI. The V and J ends lost 7 bases and 6 bases, in that order; junction bases with no gene match: 6. The CDR3 is 12 amino acids. CDR3: CASIKRTGEQYF. Written as DNA, the CDR3 is TGTGCCAGCATCAAACGGACAGGCGAGCAGTACTTC.

V and J are TRBV20-1 and TRBJ2-5; D not certain. The V and J ends lost 0 bases and 1 base respectively, with 21 bases between them. The CDR3 sequence is 18 residues long. Germline CDR1 DFQATT, CDR2 SNEGSKA (reference sequence). The CDR3 DNA is TGCAGTGCTAGAGACCTAGGGCACCTCTCGAGGCCCCAAGAGACCCAGTACTTC. Translated: CSARDLGHLSRPQETQYF.

This chain connects TRBV7-7 to TRBJ2-7, with D maybe TRBD1 (6 bases). Matching the DNA end better, TRBJ2-5 makes the J call doubtful. The germline CDR1 and CDR2 sequences are SSHAT and FNYEAQ (reference sequence). The CDR3 has 13 residues. The CDR3 sequence is CASGLTGKETQYF. The CDR3 DNA follows: TGTGCCAGCGGACTGACAGGCAAAGAGACCCAGTACTTC.

The chain combines TRBV3-1 with TRBJ2-1, with 7 positions matching TRBD2. The germline V gene has CDR1 LGHDT and CDR2 YNNKEL (reference sequence). V lost 0 bases, J lost 5 bases, and 7 bases stayed unmatched. This CDR3 region has 16 residues. The CDR3 here is CASSQDGEGVDNEQFF. The CDR3 DNA sequence: TGTGCCAGCAGCCAAGATGGGGAGGGAGTAGACAATGAGCAGTTCTTC.

This clonotype was detected only a few times. V usage is TRBV3-1 and J usage is TRBJ2-1; 11 positions match TRBD2. The V gene's germline CDR1 is LGHDT and CDR2 YNNKEL (reference sequence). Trimming took 5 bases from V and 3 from J; bases not matched to a gene: 3. This CDR3 is 15 amino acids long. CDR3 coding DNA: TGTGCCAGCAGCAAAGGACTAGCGGGCTACAATGAGCAGTTCTTC. Translation gives CASSKGLAGYNEQFF.

The chain joins TRBV7-2 to TRBJ2-3, with 7 positions matching TRBD2. The trim removed 0 bases at V and 3 bases at J, leaving 3 bases unmatched. This CDR3 is built from 15 residues. CDR1 is SGHTA, CDR2 FQGNSA, per germline. In DNA, the CDR3 is TGTGCCAGCAGCTTAGCGGGGGGGTGGACAGATACGCAGTATTTT. Translating it yields CASSLAGGWTDTQYF.

V gene TRBV12-3 or TRBV12-4 combines with J gene TRBJ2-5, with a possible D match to TRBD2 (6 bases). The J call may be mistaken, given a closer DNA end match to TRBJ2-7. The CDR3 has 14 amino acids. For the CDR3, the DNA is TGTGCCAGCAGCCCGTCTCGACTAGGCGCCGAGCAGTACTTC. Translated: CASSPSRLGAEQYF.

The V gene is TRBV7-2, the J gene TRBJ2-1; 10 positions match TRBD2. Germline V gene data show CDR1 as SGHTA and CDR2 as FQGNSA. This CDR3 is built from 17 residues. V was pared by 5 bases and J by 5 bases, with 12 bases of the junction left unmatched. Here the CDR3 DNA reads TGTGCCAGCAGCCTTCCAACTAGCGGGGAAGAAAACAATGAGCAGTTCTTC. This gives the protein CASSLPTSGEENNEQFF.

The chain recombines TRBV7-2 with TRBJ2-1; 8 nucleotides agree with TRBD2. The CDR3 has 16 amino acids. With 2 bases clipped from V and 6 bases from J, the junction kept 9 bases outside the gene matches. The germline CDR1 and CDR2 sequences are SGHTA and FQGNSA. The CDR3 DNA is TGTGCCAGCAGCTTATGGGTCGGGGGGGGCTCCAATGAGCAGTTCTTC. This codes for CASSLWVGGGSNEQFF.

This clonotype was found a few times. Germline is not matched at one junction end, which may reflect a read error. V usage is TRBV7-2 and J usage is TRBJ2-7; the D gene is possibly TRBD2 (6 bases). CDR3 length equals 15 residues. The germline gives CDR1 SGHTA, CDR2 FQGNSA. CDR3 bases: TGTGCCAGCACCTTAGGATCGACGGGAGCCTACGAGCAGTACTTC. Residues: CASTLGSTGAYEQYF.

In DNA form, the CDR3 reads TGTGCCAGCAGCCCGGGAAGGGGGCGTTACGAGCAGTACTTC. Its translation is CASSPGRGRYEQYF. The rearrangement links TRBV6-6 to TRBJ2-7; 7 bases fit TRBD1. The V gene end was trimmed by 6 bases and the J gene end by 4 bases; junction bases not matched to a gene: 9. Germline values: CDR1 MNHNY, CDR2 SVGAGI (reference sequence). The CDR3 runs 14 residues.

Comment on this clonotype: Germline is not matched at one junction end, which may reflect a read error. The V gene is TRBV7-9, the J gene TRBJ1-2, with D unclear. Looked up from germline, CDR1 is SEHNR and CDR2 is FQNEAQ (reference sequence). CDR3 length: 11 amino acids. The CDR3 here is CASSFGYDYTF. In DNA, the CDR3 is TGTGCCAGCAGCTTTGGCTATGACTACACCTTC. Full variable domain (rest looked up from reference TRBV7-9 and TRBJ1-2): DTGVSQNPRHKITKRGQNVTFRCDPISEHNRLYWYRQTLGQGPEFLTYFQNEAQLEKSRLLSDRFSAERPKGSFSTLEIQRTEQGDSAMYLCASSFGYDYTFGSGTRLTVV.

The V gene is TRBV10-1, the J gene TRBJ2-3; TRBD2 aligns across 13 bases. CDR1 and CDR2 from the germline V gene are WNHNN and SYGVQD (reference sequence). Trimming cost V 4 bases and J 3 bases; bases outside gene matches: 4. The CDR3 spans 16 residues. The CDR3 sequence: CASSALAGGKTDTQYF. The CDR3, as DNA: TGCGCCAGCAGTGCACTAGCGGGGGGGAAGACAGATACGCAGTATTTT.

The V and J genes are TRBV5-1 and TRBJ2-2; perhaps D is TRBD1 or TRBD2 (6 bases each). Germline V gene lookup returns CDR1 SGHRS and CDR2 YFSETQ. Trimming left V 0 bases short and J 0 bases short, with 12 bases between. This CDR3 comprises 17 residues. The CDR3, as DNA: TGCGCCAGCAGCTTGGGGGGGGCATCGGCGAACACCGGGGAGCTGTTTTTT. Protein sequence: CASSLGGASANTGELFF.

Only a few counts were recorded for this clonotype. This chain links TRBV6-5 with TRBJ2-1; D call uncertain. Between the trimmed V and J ends, which lost 5 bases and 1 base, there was a span of 12 bases. This CDR3 region has 15 residues. Per germline, CDR1 MNHEY and CDR2 SVGAGI. CDR3 residues: CASSEFVGSYNEQFF. As DNA, the CDR3 is TGTGCCAGCAGTGAATTTGTGGGGTCCTACAATGAGCAGTTCTTC.

This chain uses TRBV3-1 with TRBJ2-3, with unresolved D. From germline, CDR1 is LGHDT and CDR2 YNNKEL (reference sequence). V lost 1 base to trimming and J lost 4 bases, with 6 bases between them. This CDR3 region has 13 residues. This chain's CDR3 is CASSQGGPDTQYF. The CDR3 DNA is TGTGCCAGCAGCCAAGGCGGCCCAGATACGCAGTATTTT.

The gene calls are TRBV5-6 and TRBJ2-5; D is possibly TRBD1 or TRBD2 (5 bases each). Matching the DNA end better, TRBJ2-7 makes the J call doubtful. The length of the CDR3 is 16 residues. The V gene's germline CDR1 is SGHDT and CDR2 YYEEEE. The CDR3 reads CASSTRRFYGDREQYF. The CDR3 bases are TGTGCCAGCAGCACCCGCAGATTTTACGGGGACCGCGAGCAGTACTTC.

The chain uses TRBV7-9 and TRBJ2-3; 11 bases are shared with TRBD2. After removal of 6 bases from V and 5 bases from J, the junction contained 7 bases not matched to a gene. Germline V CDR1 and CDR2: SEHNR, FQNEAQ (reference sequence). The CDR3 loop spans 15 amino acids. CDR3 in DNA: TGTGCCAGCAGATCGACTAGCGGGACGAGAGATACGCAGTATTTT. It translates to CASRSTSGTRDTQYF.

Written as DNA, the CDR3 is TGTGCCAGCAGTTCTAGCGGCAACTACAATGAGCAGTTCTTC. Its protein is CASSSSGNYNEQFF. This chain uses TRBV12-3 or TRBV12-4 with TRBJ2-1; 7 nucleotides agree with TRBD2. Trimming took 4 bases from V and 3 from J; bases not matched to a gene: 3. The CDR3 is 14 residues long.

The genes are TRBV5-1 and TRBJ2-1; 15 bases agree with TRBD2. Germline CDR1 and CDR2: SGHRS and YFSETQ. The CDR3 has 15 residues. V was pared by 3 bases and J by 9 bases, with 4 bases of the junction left unmatched. The CDR3 sequence: CASSWTSGGAGEQFF. CDR3 coding DNA: TGCGCCAGCAGCTGGACTAGCGGGGGGGCCGGTGAGCAGTTCTTC. The variable domain in full, completed from reference TRBV5-1 and TRBJ2-1, reads KAGVTQTPRYLIKTRGQQVTLSCSPISGHRSVSWYQQTPGQGLQFLFEYFSETQRNKGNFPGRFSGRQFSNSRSEMNVSTLELGDSALYLCASSWTSGGAGEQFFGPGTRLTVL.